A selection of T cell receptor beta chains follows, all from one sample in a study of blood T cell repertoires in COVID-19. The repertoire was sequenced with immunoSEQ multiplex PCR; TCRdb's copy has only in-frame clones and lacks some. The sample lists 380,000 or so clones; 70% to 90% were seen once. The sequenced material came from PBMCs or T cells enriched from blood (not recorded which). All receptors come from a man younger than 45 who had recovered from COVID-19. The CDR3 runs from the conserved cysteine through the conserved F or W. Each record gives: clone size, D gene, V gene, J gene, CDR3 DNA, CDR3 protein. A D gene is named only where the DNA matches it firmly. Size tells how often a clone was seen (once, few, many) or the class of an expanded clone, and some rows leave it out.

abundance: .; d_gene: .; v_gene: TRBV28; j_gene: TRBJ1-2; CDR3nt: TGTGCCAGCAACCCGGGGGGGGCCTCTGGCTACACCTTC; CDR3aa: CASNPGGASGYTF
abundance: .; d_gene: TRBD2; v_gene: TRBV10-1; j_gene: TRBJ2-3; CDR3nt: TGCGCCAGCAGCCGGACATCCAGCGGGGGGTACACAGATACGCAGTATTTT; CDR3aa: CASSRTSSGGYTDTQYF
abundance: .; d_gene: .; v_gene: TRBV2; j_gene: TRBJ1-2; CDR3nt: TGTGCCAGCAGCTCAACATATCTCCAGCGGGGCTACACCTTC; CDR3aa: CASSSTYLQRGYTF
abundance: .; d_gene: .; v_gene: TRBV2; j_gene: TRBJ1-4; CDR3nt: TGTGCCAGCAGACGGACAGACCCTGAAAAACTGTTTTTT; CDR3aa: CASRRTDPEKLFF
abundance: .; d_gene: .; v_gene: TRBV10-2; j_gene: TRBJ1-5; CDR3nt: TGCGCCAGCAGTGCGACAGGTAGCAATCAGCCCCAGCATTTT; CDR3aa: CASSATGSNQPQHF
abundance: .; d_gene: .; v_gene: TRBV7-9; j_gene: TRBJ1-2; CDR3nt: TGTGCCAGCAGCCCTACAGGAAGTTCGGACTATGGCTACACCTTC; CDR3aa: CASSPTGSSDYGYTF
abundance: .; d_gene: .; v_gene: TRBV28; j_gene: TRBJ2-7; CDR3nt: TGTGCCAGCAGTCCTGGACAGTCCTACGAGCAGTACTTC; CDR3aa: CASSPGQSYEQYF
abundance: .; d_gene: .; v_gene: TRBV21-1; j_gene: TRBJ2-5; CDR3nt: TGTGCCAGCAGCTTAGCCAGTCCCTGGGAGACCCAGTACTTC; CDR3aa: CASSLASPWETQYF
abundance: once; d_gene: .; v_gene: TRBV12-3/TRBV12-4; j_gene: TRBJ1-2; CDR3nt: TGTGCCAGCAGCGAGACCGGGTATGGCTACACCTTC; CDR3aa: CASSETGYGYTF
abundance: .; d_gene: .; v_gene: TRBV18; j_gene: TRBJ1-2; CDR3nt: TGTGCCAGCTCACCCTTCCCTGACGGGGGGCAGGATGGCTACACCTTC; CDR3aa: CASSPFPDGGQDGYTF
abundance: .; d_gene: .; v_gene: TRBV4-1; j_gene: TRBJ1-1; CDR3nt: TGCGCCAGCAGCCCTACAGGCACCACTGAAGCTTTCTTT; CDR3aa: CASSPTGTTEAFF
abundance: once; d_gene: .; v_gene: TRBV29-1; j_gene: TRBJ1-2; CDR3nt: TGCAGCGTTGAAGGACAGGCCGGCTACACCTTC; CDR3aa: CSVEGQAGYTF
abundance: .; d_gene: TRBD1; v_gene: TRBV27; j_gene: TRBJ2-5; CDR3nt: TGTGCCAGCAGTTCCCTTAACAGGGGGCTGGTGCGAGAGACCCAGTACTTC; CDR3aa: CASSSLNRGLVRETQYF
abundance: .; d_gene: TRBD1; v_gene: TRBV5-1; j_gene: TRBJ1-1; CDR3nt: TGCGCCAGCAGCTTCACCGGGACAGGGTACACTGAAGCTTTCTTT; CDR3aa: CASSFTGTGYTEAFF
abundance: .; d_gene: TRBD1; v_gene: TRBV7-9; j_gene: TRBJ1-6; CDR3nt: TGTGCCAGCAGCCGCGACAGGGCAACCTATAATTCACCCCTCCACTTT; CDR3aa: CASSRDRATYNSPLHF
abundance: .; d_gene: .; v_gene: TRBV4-1; j_gene: TRBJ2-5; CDR3nt: TGCGCCAGCAGCCAAGATAGGGGGATCCAGGAGACCCAGTACTTC; CDR3aa: CASSQDRGIQETQYF
abundance: .; d_gene: .; v_gene: TRBV5-1; j_gene: TRBJ2-3; CDR3nt: TGCGCCAGCGGCGGCCAGGGTGGAGATACGCAGTATTTT; CDR3aa: CASGGQGGDTQYF
abundance: .; d_gene: .; v_gene: TRBV25-1; j_gene: TRBJ1-2; CDR3nt: TGTGCCAGCAGTGAATCAGTGGCACGGGGGGGCTACACCTTC; CDR3aa: CASSESVARGGYTF